This paragraph reports one T cell receptor (beta chain). These data are taken from a study of blood T cell repertoires in COVID-19. Study processing details: Amplification from reference gene primers served as the basis for estimated nucleated cell counts. TCRdb keeps only in-frame clones here, not all; method: immunoSEQ multiplex PCR. That table supplies the V and J calls and clone size; D and trimming were determined from the DNA. Found here are about 99,000 clones, around nine tenths of them singletons; the top ten hold 3% to 3.5%. There are 18 residues in the CDR3. The sample comprised peripheral blood. This chain links TRBV12-2 with TRBJ2-7; the table's D call TRBD1 went unverified against the DNA. TRBV12-2 is reported as a pseudogene. This clonotype was obtained from a human donor in a cohort sampled during active COVID-19. The CDR3 region has the DNA TGTGCAAGTCGCTTAGCAACAGCAGGGGAGCCGAGCTCCTACGAGCAGTACTTC. Residues: CASRLATAGEPSSYEQYF.